Below are 27 T cell receptor beta chains sequenced from a single sample in a study of vaccination effects on CD4 cells after COVID-19. For these receptors, no antigen is known. Sequencing used immunoSEQ multiplex PCR; TCRdb keeps in-frame clones, though not all of them. The table shows roughly 53,000 clones, with 79% occurring only once. ViraFEST expansion of antigen-specific CD4+ T cells with viral peptide pools preceded sequencing. Following 10 days of culture, CD4+ T cells were isolated. Nobody among the vaccine recipients had prior SARS-CoV-2 infection (nucleocapsid antibodies were negative). Source: CD4+ T cells from PBMCs cultured with HCoV-OC43 spike peptides, taken before COVID-19 vaccination. Subset reported: HCoV-OC43 spike overlapping peptide pool stimulation. These receptor sequences come from a human donor who received a COVID-19 vaccine.

This clone was counted between two and nine times. This chain connects TRBV30 to TRBJ1-2, with D possibly matching TRBD1 (5 bases). CDR3 size: 12 residues. CDR1 is GTSNPN and CDR2 is SVGIG in the germline V gene (reference sequence). Trimming cost V 3 bases and J 5 bases, with 10 bases left between them. The CDR3 DNA reads TGTGCCTGGAGGACAGTACAGTATGGCTACACCTTC. Translation: CAWRTVQYGYTF. Looking up the rest from reference TRBV30 and TRBJ1-2 gives the full variable domain: SQTIHQWPATLVQPVGSPLSLECTVEGTSNPNLYWYRQAAGRGLQLLFYSVGIGQISSEVPQNLSASRPQDRQFILSSKKLLLSDSGFYLCAWRTVQYGYTFGSGTRLTVV.

The chain carries TRBV7-2 and TRBJ2-7; tentatively, D is TRBD1 (5 bases). CDR1 is SGHTA and CDR2 is FQGNSA in the germline V gene. V shed 3 bases and J shed 6 bases, with 9 bases lying between them. The CDR3 extends over 12 amino acids. The CDR3 DNA reads TGTGCCAGCAGCTTGTCAGGGTTCGAGCAGTACGTC. This sequence encodes CASSLSGFEQYV.

The genes are TRBV5-1 and TRBJ2-1; TRBD1 aligns across 10 bases. The CDR3 totals 17 residues. The germline CDR1 and CDR2 sequences are SGHRS and YFSETQ. After removal of 1 base from V and 8 bases from J, the junction contained 12 bases not matched to a gene. The DNA for the CDR3 is TGCGCCAGCAGCTTGATCTTGGGGACAGGGGCTTTGCATGAGCAGTTCTTC. Protein product: CASSLILGTGALHEQFF.

The V and J genes are TRBV5-4 and TRBJ2-6; 12 bases align to TRBD1. The CDR3 totals 17 residues. V dropped 4 bases and J dropped 2; count of bases not matched to a gene: 4. CDR1 and CDR2 (germline): SGHNT, YYREEE (reference sequence). The CDR3 here is CASSPGTGGAGANVLTF. The CDR3 nucleotides are TGTGCCAGCAGCCCAGGGACAGGGGGCGCTGGGGCCAACGTCCTGACTTTC. Full variable domain (rest looked up from reference TRBV5-4 and TRBJ2-6): ETGVTQSPTHLIKTRGQQVTLRCSSQSGHNTVSWYQQALGQGPQFIFQYYREEENGRGNFPPRFSGLQFPNYSSELNVNALELDDSALYLCASSPGTGGAGANVLTFGAGSRLTVL.

CDR3 in amino acids: CASSESTSMGIQYF. The CDR3 region has the DNA TGCGCCAGCAGTGAGTCGACGAGTATGGGCATTCAGTACTTC. The chain joins TRBV10-1 to TRBJ2-4, with D hard to call. The CDR3 extends over 14 amino acids. V lost 0 bases and J 9 bases, leaving 12 bases between the germline ends. The germline V gene has CDR1 WNHNN and CDR2 SYGVQD (reference sequence).

The chain joins TRBV19 to TRBJ1-5; D not certain. This CDR3 has 17 residues. Germline V CDR1 and CDR2: LNHDA, SQIVND (reference sequence). Between the trimmed V and J ends, which lost 4 bases and 0 bases, there was a span of 16 bases. The CDR3 region is CASSTQRGDYSNQPQHF. The CDR3 nucleotides are TGTGCCAGTAGTACCCAGCGCGGAGACTATAGCAATCAGCCCCAGCATTTT.

The chain combines TRBV29-1 with TRBJ1-1; D unclear. CDR1 SQVTM and CDR2 ANQGSEA come from the germline V gene. This CDR3 is built from 10 residues. V lost 5 bases and J lost 6, with 7 bases in between. The chain's CDR3 is CSVNRAEAFF. DNA for the CDR3: TGCAGCGTTAATAGAGCTGAAGCTTTCTTT. The variable domain in full, with the rest retrieved from reference TRBV29-1 and TRBJ1-1, is SAVISQKPSRDICQRGTSLTIQCQVDSQVTMMFWYRQQPGQSLTLIATANQGSEATYESGFVIDKFPISRPNLTFSTLTVSNMSPEDSSIYLCSVNRAEAFFGQGTRLTVV.

The chain combines TRBV4-2 with TRBJ1-2; D unresolved. The germline CDR1 and CDR2 sequences are LGHNA and YNFKEQ. The CDR3 has 16 residues. The ends were cut back, 0 bases at V and 0 bases at J, with 11 bases in the middle. CDR3 nucleotides: TGTGCCAGCAGCCAAGAGTCGACCGCCTCTAACTATGGCTACACCTTC. It encodes CASSQESTASNYGYTF.

CDR3 amino acids: CASSLGTGGLFRDEQFF. CDR3 DNA: TGTGCCAGCAGCTTGGGGACAGGGGGCTTATTTAGGGATGAGCAGTTCTTC. J is TRBJ2-1 and V is TRBV7-3; 12 positions match TRBD1. CDR3 length equals 17 residues. With V trimmed by 3 bases and J by 8 bases, 11 bases remained unmatched. Germline values: CDR1 SGHTA, CDR2 FQGTGA.

The chain links TRBV30 to TRBJ1-4; tentative D call: TRBD1 (6 bases). Germline loops: CDR1 GTSNPN, CDR2 SVGIG (reference sequence). This CDR3 has 14 amino acids. V gave up 4 bases and J gave up 14 bases, with 23 bases separating them. The CDR3 protein is CAWTYRDLLPRLFF. The CDR3 DNA sequence: TGTGCCTGGACCTACAGGGACTTGCTCCCACGCCTGTTTTTT.

The CDR3 DNA follows: TGTGCCAGCAGCCAAGTTGTCAATCAGCCCCAGCATTTT. It specifies CASSQVVNQPQHF. The chain has TRBV3-1 (or the pseudogene TRBV3-2) and TRBJ1-5; D is undetermined. The CDR3 has 13 residues. Germline V gives CDR1 LGHDT, CDR2 YNNKEL (reference sequence). V shed 1 base and J shed 3 bases, with 4 bases lying between them.

The V and J genes are TRBV4-2 and TRBJ2-6; D is perhaps TRBD2 (5 bases). The length of the CDR3 is 17 residues. Germline assignment: CDR1 LGHNA and CDR2 YNFKEQ. V was clipped by 1 base and J by 0 bases, with 10 bases between them. CDR3 nucleotides: TGTGCCAGCAGCCAAGGGACTGCCGACTCTGGGGCCAACGTCCTGACTTTC. As protein: CASSQGTADSGANVLTF.

The V gene is TRBV7-3, the J gene TRBJ1-2, with TRBD1 matching 7 bases. V gave up 5 bases and J gave up 8 bases; unmatched junction bases: 11. Per the germline V gene, CDR1 is SGHTA and CDR2 is FQGTGA. The CDR3 has 14 residues. The CDR3 region is CASSRTRDSGGYTF. The CDR3 DNA reads as TGTGCCAGCAGCCGGACCCGGGACAGCGGGGGCTACACCTTC. Full variable domain (outside the CDR3, taken from reference TRBV7-3 and TRBJ1-2): GAGVSQTPSNKVTEKGKYVELRCDPISGHTALYWYRQSLGQGPEFLIYFQGTGAADDSGLPNDRFFAVRPEGSVSTLKIQRTERGDSAVYLCASSRTRDSGGYTFGSGTRLTVV.

The V and J genes are TRBV7-3 and TRBJ1-1; no definite D call. The germline V and J ends were trimmed by 5 bases and 4 bases, with 14 bases remaining between them. In germline, CDR1 is SGHTA, CDR2 FQGTGA. This CDR3 spans 14 amino acids. The CDR3 protein is CASSRVGEGTEAFF. The CDR3 region has the DNA TGTGCCAGCAGCCGCGTCGGGGAAGGCACTGAAGCTTTCTTT.

CDR3 loop: CASSPRLPRETQYF. In DNA, the CDR3 is TGTGCCAGCAGCCCCAGACTCCCCCGGGAGACCCAGTACTTC. V usage is TRBV7-2 and J usage is TRBJ2-5, with no clear D. Germline V gene sequence: CDR1 SGHTA, CDR2 FQGNSA. The ends were cut back, 5 bases at V and 5 bases at J, with 15 bases in the middle. This CDR3 spans 14 amino acids. The whole variable domain, filled in from reference TRBV7-2 and TRBJ2-5, reads GAGVSQSPSNKVTEKGKDVELRCDPISGHTALYWYRQSLGQGLEFLIYFQGNSAPDKSGLPSDRFSAERTGGSVSTLTIQRTQQEDSAVYLCASSPRLPRETQYFGPGTRLLVL.

The chain couples TRBV10-3 to TRBJ2-5; D remains unclear. The CDR3 extends over 11 amino acids. Germline V CDR1 and CDR2: ENHRY, SYGVKD. Trimming shortened V by 8 bases and J by 4 bases, and 8 bases separated the two germline ends. The CDR3 spells CAIGTGETQYF. As DNA, the CDR3 is TGTGCCATCGGCACGGGAGAGACCCAGTACTTC.

The J gene is TRBJ1-2, the V gene TRBV23-1, with TRBD1 as a possible D gene (5 bases). TRBV23-1 is an ORF, with its function uncertain. V lost 0 bases to trimming and J lost 7 bases, with 18 bases between them. The CDR3 totals 16 residues. CDR3 protein: CASSQSNGPMGGGYTF. The DNA for the CDR3 is TGCGCCAGCAGTCAATCAAACGGCCCCATGGGGGGTGGCTACACCTTC.

The J gene is TRBJ2-1, the V gene TRBV6-4; tentatively, D is TRBD2 (5 bases). V was pared by 4 bases and J by 12 bases, with 34 bases between. This CDR3 has 19 amino acids. Per the germline V gene, CDR1 is MRHNA and CDR2 is SNTAGT. The CDR3 here is CASSVGPSFTPSNIGGQFF. The CDR3 DNA is TGTGCCAGCAGTGTAGGTCCCAGCTTCACTCCGTCTAATATCGGAGGGCAGTTCTTC.

The rearrangement links TRBV15 to TRBJ1-5; 8 bases align to TRBD1. The CDR3 is 16 amino acids. Losses at the gene ends were 2 bases for V and 2 bases for J; bases not matched to a gene: 5. Germline V gene lookup returns CDR1 LNHNV and CDR2 YYDKDF (reference sequence). The CDR3 bases are TGTGCCACCAGCAGACCGGACAGGGACCGCAATCAGCCCCAGCATTTT. Protein product: CATSRPDRDRNQPQHF.

The genes are TRBV18 and TRBJ2-2, with 9 bases that match TRBD2. The trim removed 3 bases at V and 8 bases at J, leaving 4 bases unmatched. Germline lookup yields CDR1 KGHSH and CDR2 LQKENI. The CDR3 runs 14 residues. The CDR3 reads CASSPPGLAGELFF. The CDR3 bases are TGTGCCAGCTCACCGCCGGGACTAGCTGGGGAGCTGTTTTTT.

Only one count was recorded for this clone. V gene TRBV27 combines with J gene TRBJ1-1; possible D gene TRBD1, 5 bases. The V end lost 4 bases, the J end lost 0 bases, and 9 bases lay between the germline ends. The CDR3 is 14 amino acids. Germline-derived CDR1 and CDR2 are MNHEY and SMNVEV (reference sequence). The CDR3 reads CASSSPGMNTEAFF. For the CDR3, the DNA is TGTGCCAGCAGTTCACCAGGGATGAACACTGAAGCTTTCTTT.

This clone was found a few times. The chain joins TRBV30 to TRBJ1-2; 8 positions agree with TRBD1. The CDR3 extends over 14 amino acids. Germline values: CDR1 GTSNPN, CDR2 SVGIG (reference sequence). J was trimmed by 8 bases and V by 5 bases; bases with no gene match: 13. CDR3 sequence (DNA): TGTGCCTGGGAGGAACAGGGACAGGTATCAGGCTACACCTTC. This translates into CAWEEQGQVSGYTF.

This clone was detected a few times. The J gene is TRBJ1-5, the V gene TRBV12-5, with 8 bases aligning to TRBD1. CDR1 and CDR2 from the germline V gene are LGHNT and FRNRAP. J gave up 0 bases and V 2 bases, and 12 bases lay outside the gene matches. The CDR3 covers 19 residues. The CDR3 DNA follows: TGTGCTAGTGGTTTGTGGGTGCAGGGGGCAGGAGGTAGCAATCAGCCCCAGCATTTT. It yields the protein CASGLWVQGAGGSNQPQHF.

This chain uses TRBV6-5 with TRBJ2-7; D is ambiguous. Trimming took 6 bases from V and 4 from J, leaving 7 bases between them. Per the germline V gene, CDR1 is MNHEY and CDR2 is SVGAGI. This CDR3 has 11 residues. In DNA, the CDR3 is TGTGCCAGCAGAAGCAGGTACGAGCAGTACGTC. This codes for CASRSRYEQYV.

The rearrangement uses TRBV9 and TRBJ2-3, with D unclear. V was pared by 5 bases and J by 2 bases, with 15 bases between. This CDR3 comprises 15 residues. From germline, CDR1 is SGDLS and CDR2 YYNGEE. The CDR3 spells CASSLTHSSTDTQYF. CDR3 nucleotides: TGTGCCAGCAGTCTTACTCACAGTTCCACAGATACGCAGTATTTT.

This clone occurred a few times. The chain recombines TRBV9 with TRBJ2-2, with D unresolved. CDR1 and CDR2 from the germline V gene are SGDLS and YYNGEE. The CDR3 is 17 residues long. V was pared by 4 bases and J by 7 bases, with 23 bases between. The CDR3 sequence is CASSPRPRRWSDGELFF. The CDR3, as DNA: TGTGCCAGCAGCCCCCGCCCCCGCAGGTGGTCAGACGGGGAGCTGTTTTTT.

The genes are TRBV27 and TRBJ1-1; TRBD1 is a possible D gene (5 bases). Trimming pared 3 bases from V and 5 bases from J, leaving 22 bases between. Germline V gene data show CDR1 as MNHEY and CDR2 as SMNVEV (reference sequence). The CDR3 consists of 17 residues. The CDR3 bases are TGTGCCAGCAGTTTCCTTCGACCCGGGACCCTTTGGACTGAAGCTTTCTTT. It specifies CASSFLRPGTLWTEAFF.